The clone carrying this T cell receptor beta chain has more than one count but fewer than ten. The data derive from a study of identical twins. Each CDR3 protein is one row after TCRdb ran MiXCR on the 5' RACE reads. The sample consists of 250,000 or so distinct CDR3 sequences, more than 9.5% of them appearing once. CDR1 and CDR2 from the germline V gene are LNHNV and YYDKDF (reference sequence). This CDR3 is 15 amino acids long. The V and J ends lost 1 base and 1 base respectively, with 10 bases between them. These same records also appear under a second study, on yellow fever vaccine responses in identical twins.

The gene calls are TRBV15 and TRBJ1-1; TRBD1 is a possible D gene (6 bases). The TCR comes from a woman younger than 30 in good health. Sequencing input: memory (CD45RO+) T cells sorted from blood. For the CDR3, the DNA is TGTGCCACCAGCAGAGTAGGGGGATCGAACACTGAAGCTTTCTTT. It specifies CATSRVGGSNTEAFF.